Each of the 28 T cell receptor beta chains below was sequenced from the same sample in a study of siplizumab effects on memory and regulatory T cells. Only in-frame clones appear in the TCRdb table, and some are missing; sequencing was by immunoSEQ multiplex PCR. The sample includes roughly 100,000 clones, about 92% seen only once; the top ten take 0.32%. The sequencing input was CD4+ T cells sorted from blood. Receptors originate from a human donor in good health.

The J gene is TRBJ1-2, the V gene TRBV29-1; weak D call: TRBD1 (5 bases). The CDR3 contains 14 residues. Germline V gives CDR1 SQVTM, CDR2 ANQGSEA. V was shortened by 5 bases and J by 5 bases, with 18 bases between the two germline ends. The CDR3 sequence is CSVYGVSGGYGYTF. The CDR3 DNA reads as TGCAGCGTTTATGGGGTCAGTGGGGGGTATGGCTACACCTTC.

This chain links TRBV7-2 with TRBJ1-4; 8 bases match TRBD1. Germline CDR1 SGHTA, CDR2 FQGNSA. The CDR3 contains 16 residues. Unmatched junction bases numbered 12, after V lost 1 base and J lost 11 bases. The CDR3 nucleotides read TGTGCCAGCAGCTTAGTCGAATCTGCAGGGGGCAGTAAACTGTTTTTT. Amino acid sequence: CASSLVESAGGSKLFF.

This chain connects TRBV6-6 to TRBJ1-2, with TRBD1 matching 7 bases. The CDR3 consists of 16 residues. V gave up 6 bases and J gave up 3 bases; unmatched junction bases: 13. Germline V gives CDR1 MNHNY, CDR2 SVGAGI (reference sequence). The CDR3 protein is CASRDIRQGGYYGYTF. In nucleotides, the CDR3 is TGTGCCAGCAGAGACATCAGGCAGGGGGGTTACTATGGCTACACCTTC.

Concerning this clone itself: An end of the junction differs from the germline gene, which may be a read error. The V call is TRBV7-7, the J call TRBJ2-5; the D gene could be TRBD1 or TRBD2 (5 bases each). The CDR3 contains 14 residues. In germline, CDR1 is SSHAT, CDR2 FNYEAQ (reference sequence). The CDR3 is CASSPTGLGETQYF. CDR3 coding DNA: TGTGCTAGCAGCCCGACGGGGCTTGGAGAGACCCAGTACTTC.

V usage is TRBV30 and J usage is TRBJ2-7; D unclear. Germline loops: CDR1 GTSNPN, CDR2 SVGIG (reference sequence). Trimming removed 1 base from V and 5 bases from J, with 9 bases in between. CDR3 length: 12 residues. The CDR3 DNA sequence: TGTGCCTGGAGTGAGTTTGTACACGAGCAGTACTTC. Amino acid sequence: CAWSEFVHEQYF. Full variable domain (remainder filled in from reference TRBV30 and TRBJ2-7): SQTIHQWPATLVQPVGSPLSLECTVEGTSNPNLYWYRQAAGRGLQLLFYSVGIGQISSEVPQNLSASRPQDRQFILSSKKLLLSDSGFYLCAWSEFVHEQYFGPGTRLTVT.

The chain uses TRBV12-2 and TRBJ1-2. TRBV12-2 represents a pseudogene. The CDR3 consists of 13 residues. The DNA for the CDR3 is TGCCGGGCCTCGCCTAATGGTAACTATGGCTACACCTTC. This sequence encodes CRASPNGNYGYTF.

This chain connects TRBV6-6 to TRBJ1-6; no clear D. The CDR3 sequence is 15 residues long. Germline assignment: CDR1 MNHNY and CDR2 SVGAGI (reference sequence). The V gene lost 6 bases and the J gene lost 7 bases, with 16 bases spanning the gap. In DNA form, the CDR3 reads TGTGCCAGCAGACCCGGCGGAGATGTAAATTCACCCCTCCACTTT. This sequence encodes CASRPGGDVNSPLHF.

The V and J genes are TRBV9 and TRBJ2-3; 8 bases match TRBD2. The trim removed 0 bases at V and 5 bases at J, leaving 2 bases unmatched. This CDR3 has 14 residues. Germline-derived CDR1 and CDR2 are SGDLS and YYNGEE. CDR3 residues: CASSVAGGIDTQYF. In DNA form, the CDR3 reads TGTGCCAGCAGCGTAGCGGGGGGGATAGATACGCAGTATTTT.

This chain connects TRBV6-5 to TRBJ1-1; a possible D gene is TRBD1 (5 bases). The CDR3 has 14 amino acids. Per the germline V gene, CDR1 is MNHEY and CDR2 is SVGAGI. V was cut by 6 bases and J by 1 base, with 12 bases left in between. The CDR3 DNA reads TGTGCCAGCAGGGCCGGGACGGGGAACACTGAAGCTTTCTTT. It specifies CASRAGTGNTEAFF.

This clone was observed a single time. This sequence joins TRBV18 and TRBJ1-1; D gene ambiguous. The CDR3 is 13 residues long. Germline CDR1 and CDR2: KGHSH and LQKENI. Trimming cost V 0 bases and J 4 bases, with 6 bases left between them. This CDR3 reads CASSPPVTTEAFF. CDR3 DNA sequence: TGTGCCAGCTCACCACCGGTGACCACTGAAGCTTTCTTT.

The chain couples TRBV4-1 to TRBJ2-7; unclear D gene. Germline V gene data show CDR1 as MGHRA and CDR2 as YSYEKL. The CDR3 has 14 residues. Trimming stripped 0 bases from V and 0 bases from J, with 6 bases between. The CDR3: CASSQDIVSYEQYF. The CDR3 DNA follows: TGCGCCAGCAGCCAAGATATAGTCTCCTACGAGCAGTACTTC.

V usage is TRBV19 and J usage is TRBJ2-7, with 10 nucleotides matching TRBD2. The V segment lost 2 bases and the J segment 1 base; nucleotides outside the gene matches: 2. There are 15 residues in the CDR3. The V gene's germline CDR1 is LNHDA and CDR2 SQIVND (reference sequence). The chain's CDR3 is CASSILAGDSYEQYF. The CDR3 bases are TGTGCCAGTAGTATACTAGCGGGAGATTCCTACGAGCAGTACTTC.

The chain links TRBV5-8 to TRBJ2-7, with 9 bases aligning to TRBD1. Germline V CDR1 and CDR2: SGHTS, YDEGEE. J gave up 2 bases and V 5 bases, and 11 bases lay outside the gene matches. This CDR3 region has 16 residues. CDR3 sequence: CASRAGQGGRTYEQYF. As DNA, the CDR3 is TGTGCCAGCAGGGCGGGACAGGGAGGACGGACCTACGAGCAGTACTTC.

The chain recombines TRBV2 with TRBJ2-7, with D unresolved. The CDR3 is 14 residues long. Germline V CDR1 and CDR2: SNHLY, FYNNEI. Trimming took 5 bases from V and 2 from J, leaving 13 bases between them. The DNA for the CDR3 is TGTGCCAGCAGTTTTAGTATCCGACCCTACGAGCAGTACTTC. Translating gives CASSFSIRPYEQYF. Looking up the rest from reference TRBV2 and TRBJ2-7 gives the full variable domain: EPEVTQTPSHQVTQMGQEVILRCVPISNHLYFYWYRQILGQKVEFLVSFYNNEISEKSEIFDDQFSVERPDGSNFTLKIRSTKLEDSAMYFCASSFSIRPYEQYFGPGTRLTVT.

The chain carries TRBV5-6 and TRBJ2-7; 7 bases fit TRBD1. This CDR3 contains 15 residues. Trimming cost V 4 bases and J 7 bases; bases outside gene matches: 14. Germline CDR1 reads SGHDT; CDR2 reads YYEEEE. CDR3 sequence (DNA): TGTGCCAGCAGCCTGGTAGAGGGGGCGTTCGGGGAGCAGTACTTC. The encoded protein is CASSLVEGAFGEQYF.

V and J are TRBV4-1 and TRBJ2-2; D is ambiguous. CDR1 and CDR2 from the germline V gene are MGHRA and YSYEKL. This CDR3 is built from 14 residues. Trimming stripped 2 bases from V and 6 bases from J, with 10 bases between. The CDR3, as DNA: TGCGCCAGCAGCCAACCCGGACGGGCCGGGGAGCTGTTTTTT. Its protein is CASSQPGRAGELFF.

The CDR3 sequence: CASSFGLSTGELFF. The CDR3 bases are TGTGCCAGCAGCTTCGGACTTAGCACCGGGGAGCTGTTTTTT. The chain uses TRBV13 and TRBJ2-2; weak D call: TRBD2 (5 bases). The CDR3 loop spans 14 amino acids. V was trimmed by 3 bases and J by 4 bases, leaving 9 bases between them. Germline-derived CDR1 and CDR2 are PRHDT and FYEKMQ (reference sequence).

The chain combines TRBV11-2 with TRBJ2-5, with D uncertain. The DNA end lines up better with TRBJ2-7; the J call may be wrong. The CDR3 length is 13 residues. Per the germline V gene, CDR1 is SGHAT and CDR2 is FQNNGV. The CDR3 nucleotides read TGTGCCAGCAGCAGAACTGGAACCTACGAGCAGTACTTC. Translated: CASSRTGTYEQYF.

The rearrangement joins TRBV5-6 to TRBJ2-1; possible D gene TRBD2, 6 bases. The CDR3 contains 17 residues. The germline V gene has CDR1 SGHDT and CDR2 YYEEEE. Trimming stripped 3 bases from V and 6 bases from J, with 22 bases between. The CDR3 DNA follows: TGTGCCAGCAGCTGGATCGTTGGCGGGGAAGGATCCAATGAGCAGTTCTTC. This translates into CASSWIVGGEGSNEQFF.

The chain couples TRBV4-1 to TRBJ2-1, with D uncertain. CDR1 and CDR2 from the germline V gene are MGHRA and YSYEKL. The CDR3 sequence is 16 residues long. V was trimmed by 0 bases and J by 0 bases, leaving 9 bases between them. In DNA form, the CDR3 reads TGCGCCAGCAGCCAAGATCGAACGAGCTCCTACAATGAGCAGTTCTTC. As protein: CASSQDRTSSYNEQFF.

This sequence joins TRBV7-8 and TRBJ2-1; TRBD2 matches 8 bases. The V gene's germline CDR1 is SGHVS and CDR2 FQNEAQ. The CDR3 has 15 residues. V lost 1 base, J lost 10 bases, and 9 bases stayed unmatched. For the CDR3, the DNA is TGTGCCAGCAGCTTAGACCAGACTAGCGAGCGGGAGCAGTTCTTC. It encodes CASSLDQTSEREQFF.

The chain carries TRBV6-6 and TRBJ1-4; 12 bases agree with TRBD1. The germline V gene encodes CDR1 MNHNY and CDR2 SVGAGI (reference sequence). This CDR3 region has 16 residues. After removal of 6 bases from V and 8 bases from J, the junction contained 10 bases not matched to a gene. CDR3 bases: TGTGCCAGCAGCCCCGGGACAGGGGGCTTCAAGGAAAAACTGTTTTTT. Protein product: CASSPGTGGFKEKLFF.

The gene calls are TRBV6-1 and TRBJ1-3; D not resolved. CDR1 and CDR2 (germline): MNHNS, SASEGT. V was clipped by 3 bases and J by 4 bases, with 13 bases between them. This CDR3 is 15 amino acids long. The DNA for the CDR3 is TGTGCCAGCAGTGATAAGGCGTTGACGGGAAACACCATATATTTT. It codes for CASSDKALTGNTIYF.

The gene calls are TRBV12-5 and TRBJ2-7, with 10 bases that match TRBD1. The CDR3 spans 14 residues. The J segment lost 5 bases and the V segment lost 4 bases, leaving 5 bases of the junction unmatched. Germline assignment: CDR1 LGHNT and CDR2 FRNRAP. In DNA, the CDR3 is TGTGCTAGTGGTTCCCGGGACAGGGGTGACGAGCAGTACTTC. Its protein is CASGSRDRGDEQYF.

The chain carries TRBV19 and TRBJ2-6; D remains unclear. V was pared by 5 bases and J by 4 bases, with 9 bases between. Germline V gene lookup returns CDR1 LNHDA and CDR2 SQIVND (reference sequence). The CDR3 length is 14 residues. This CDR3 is CASSSYGGANVLTF. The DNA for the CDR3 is TGTGCCAGTAGTTCATATGGAGGGGCCAACGTCCTGACTTTC.

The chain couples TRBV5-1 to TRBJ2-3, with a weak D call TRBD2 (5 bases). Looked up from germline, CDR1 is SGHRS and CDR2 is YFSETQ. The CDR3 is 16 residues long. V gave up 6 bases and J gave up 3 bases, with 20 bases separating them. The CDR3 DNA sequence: TGCGCCAGCACACCCGGGGTAAGCGGCCTAACAGATACGCAGTATTTT. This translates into CASTPGVSGLTDTQYF.

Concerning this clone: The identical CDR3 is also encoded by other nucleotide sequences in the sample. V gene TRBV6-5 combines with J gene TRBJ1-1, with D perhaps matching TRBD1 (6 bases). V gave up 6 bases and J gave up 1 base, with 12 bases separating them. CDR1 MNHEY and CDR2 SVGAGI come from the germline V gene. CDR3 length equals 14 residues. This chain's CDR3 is CASRRDTGNTEAFF. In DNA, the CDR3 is TGTGCCAGCAGACGGGACACGGGGAACACTGAAGCTTTCTTT.

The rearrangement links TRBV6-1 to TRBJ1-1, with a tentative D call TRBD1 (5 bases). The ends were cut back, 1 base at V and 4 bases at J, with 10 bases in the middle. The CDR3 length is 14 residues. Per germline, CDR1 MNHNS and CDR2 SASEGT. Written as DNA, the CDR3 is TGTGCCAGCAGTGAAGTTCCAGGGTTCACTGAAGCTTTCTTT. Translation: CASSEVPGFTEAFF.